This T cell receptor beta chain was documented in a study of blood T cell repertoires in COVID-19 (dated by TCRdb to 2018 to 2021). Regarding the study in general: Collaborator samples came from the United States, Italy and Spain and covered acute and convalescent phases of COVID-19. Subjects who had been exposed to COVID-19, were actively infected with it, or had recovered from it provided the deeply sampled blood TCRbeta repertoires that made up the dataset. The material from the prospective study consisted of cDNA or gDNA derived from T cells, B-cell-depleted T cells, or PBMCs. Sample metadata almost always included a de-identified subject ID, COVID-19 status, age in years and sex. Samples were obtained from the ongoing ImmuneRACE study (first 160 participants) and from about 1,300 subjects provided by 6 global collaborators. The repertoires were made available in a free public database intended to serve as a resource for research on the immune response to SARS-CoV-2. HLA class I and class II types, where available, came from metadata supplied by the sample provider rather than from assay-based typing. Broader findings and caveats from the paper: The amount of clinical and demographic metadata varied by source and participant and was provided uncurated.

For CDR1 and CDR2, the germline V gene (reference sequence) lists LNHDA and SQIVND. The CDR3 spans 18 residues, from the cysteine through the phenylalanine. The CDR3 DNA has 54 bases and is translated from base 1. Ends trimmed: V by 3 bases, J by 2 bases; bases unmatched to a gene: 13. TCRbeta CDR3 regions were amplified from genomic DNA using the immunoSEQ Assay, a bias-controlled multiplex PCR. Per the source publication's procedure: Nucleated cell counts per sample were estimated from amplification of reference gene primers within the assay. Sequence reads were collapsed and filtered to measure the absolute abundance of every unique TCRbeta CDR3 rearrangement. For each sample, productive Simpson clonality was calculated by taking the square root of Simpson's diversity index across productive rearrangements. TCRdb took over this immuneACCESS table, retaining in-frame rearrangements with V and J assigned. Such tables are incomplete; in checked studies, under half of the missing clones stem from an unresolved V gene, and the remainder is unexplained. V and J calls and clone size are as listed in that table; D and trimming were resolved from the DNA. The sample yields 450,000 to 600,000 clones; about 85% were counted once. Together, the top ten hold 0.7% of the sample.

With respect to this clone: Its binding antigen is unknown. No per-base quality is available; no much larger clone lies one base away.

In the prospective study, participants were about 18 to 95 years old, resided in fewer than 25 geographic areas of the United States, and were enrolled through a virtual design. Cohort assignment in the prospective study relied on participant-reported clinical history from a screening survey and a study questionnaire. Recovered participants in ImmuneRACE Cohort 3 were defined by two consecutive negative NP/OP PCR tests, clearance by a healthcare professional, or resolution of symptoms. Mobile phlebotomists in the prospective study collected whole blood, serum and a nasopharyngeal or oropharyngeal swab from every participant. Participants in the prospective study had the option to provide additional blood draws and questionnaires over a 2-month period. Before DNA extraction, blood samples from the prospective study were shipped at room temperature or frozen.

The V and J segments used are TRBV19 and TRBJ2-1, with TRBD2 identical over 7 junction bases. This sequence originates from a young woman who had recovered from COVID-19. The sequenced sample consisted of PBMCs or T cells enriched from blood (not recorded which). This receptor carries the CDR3 CASSISAGEVGAYNEQFF. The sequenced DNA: TGTGCCAGTAGTATCTCTGCGGGGGAGGTGGGAGCCTACAATGAGCAGTTCTTC. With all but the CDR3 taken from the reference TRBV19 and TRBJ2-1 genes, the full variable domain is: DGGITQSPKYLFRKEGQNVTLSCEQNLNHDAMYWYRQDPGQGLRLIYYSQIVNDFQKGDIAEGYSVSREKKESFPLTVTSAQKNPTAFYLCASSISAGEVGAYNEQFFGPGTRLTVL.